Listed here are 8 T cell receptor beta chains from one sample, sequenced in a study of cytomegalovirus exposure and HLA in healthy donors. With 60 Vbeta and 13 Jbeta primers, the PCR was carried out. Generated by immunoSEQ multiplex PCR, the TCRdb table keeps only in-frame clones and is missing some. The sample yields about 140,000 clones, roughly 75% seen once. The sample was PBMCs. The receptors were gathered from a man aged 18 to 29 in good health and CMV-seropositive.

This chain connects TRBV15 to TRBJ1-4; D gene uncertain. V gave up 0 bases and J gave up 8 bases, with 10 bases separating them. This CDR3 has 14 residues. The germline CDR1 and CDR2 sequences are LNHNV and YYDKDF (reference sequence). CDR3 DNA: TGTGCCACCAGCAGAGAGGCGGGAGGGGAAAAACTGTTTTTT. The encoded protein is CATSREAGGEKLFF.

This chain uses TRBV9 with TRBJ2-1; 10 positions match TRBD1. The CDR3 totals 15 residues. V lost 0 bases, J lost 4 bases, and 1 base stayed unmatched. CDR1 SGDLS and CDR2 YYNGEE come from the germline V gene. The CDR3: CASSVADRGYNEQFF. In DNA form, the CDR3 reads TGTGCCAGCAGCGTAGCGGACAGGGGGTACAATGAGCAGTTCTTC.

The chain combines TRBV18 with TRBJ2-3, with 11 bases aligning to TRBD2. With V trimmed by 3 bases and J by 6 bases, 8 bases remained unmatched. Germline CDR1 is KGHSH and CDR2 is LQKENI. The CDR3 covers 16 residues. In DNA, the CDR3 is TGTGCCAGCTCACCGGTACTAGCGGGAGAGGGGGATACGCAGTATTTT. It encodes CASSPVLAGEGDTQYF.

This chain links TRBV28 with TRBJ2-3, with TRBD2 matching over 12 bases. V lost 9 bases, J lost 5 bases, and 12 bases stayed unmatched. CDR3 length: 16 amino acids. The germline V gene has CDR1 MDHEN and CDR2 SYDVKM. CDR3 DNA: TGTGCCAGTCCACCGTCTAGCGGGAGGGCCTTAGATACGCAGTATTTT. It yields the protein CASPPSSGRALDTQYF.

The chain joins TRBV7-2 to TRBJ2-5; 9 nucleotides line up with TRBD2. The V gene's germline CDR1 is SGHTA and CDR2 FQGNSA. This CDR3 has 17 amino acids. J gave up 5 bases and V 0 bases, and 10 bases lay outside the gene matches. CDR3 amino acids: CASSLAGSGSRGETQYF. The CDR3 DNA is TGTGCCAGCAGCTTAGCGGGTAGCGGGAGCCGCGGGGAGACCCAGTACTTC. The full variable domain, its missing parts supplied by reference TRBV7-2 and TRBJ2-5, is GAGVSQSPSNKVTEKGKDVELRCDPISGHTALYWYRQSLGQGLEFLIYFQGNSAPDKSGLPSDRFSAERTGGSVSTLTIQRTQQEDSAVYLCASSLAGSGSRGETQYFGPGTRLLVL.

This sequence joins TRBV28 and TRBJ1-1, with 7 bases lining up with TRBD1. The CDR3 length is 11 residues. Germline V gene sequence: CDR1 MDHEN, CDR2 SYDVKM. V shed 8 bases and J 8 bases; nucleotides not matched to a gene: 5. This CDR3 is CASPSGGEAFF. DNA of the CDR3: TGTGCCAGCCCCTCAGGGGGGGAAGCTTTCTTT.

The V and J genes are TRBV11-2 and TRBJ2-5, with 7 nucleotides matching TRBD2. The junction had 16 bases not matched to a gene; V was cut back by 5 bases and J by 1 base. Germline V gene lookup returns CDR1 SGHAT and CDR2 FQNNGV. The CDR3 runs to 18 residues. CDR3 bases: TGTGCCAGCAGCCCCCCGAGGGCGGGAGCCTTAGTCCAAGAGACCCAGTACTTC. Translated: CASSPPRAGALVQETQYF.

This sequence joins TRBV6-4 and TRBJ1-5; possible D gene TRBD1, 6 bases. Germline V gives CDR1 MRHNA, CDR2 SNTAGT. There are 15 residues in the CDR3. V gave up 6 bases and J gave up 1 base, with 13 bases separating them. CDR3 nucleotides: TGTGCCAGCAGCCAAACAGGGTCGAGCAATCAGCCCCAGCATTTT. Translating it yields CASSQTGSSNQPQHF.